The sequence of this T cell receptor (beta chain) was determined in a study of blood T cell repertoires in COVID-19. Study-level information: Researchers got acute and convalescent COVID-19 samples from the United States, Italy and Spain. PBMCs, B-cell-depleted T cells, or T cells were the source of the cDNA or gDNA that made up the material.

The CDR3 length is 13 residues. Germline V gene data show CDR1 as GTSNPN and CDR2 as SVGIG (reference sequence). The V end was cut by 3 bases, the J end by 1 base, with 6 bases between. Original data processing: Estimated nucleated cell counts came from reference gene primer amplification. Produced via immunoSEQ multiplex PCR; TCRdb's table is partial and in-frame only. From that table come the V and J calls and clone size; the DNA was used to work out D and trimming. This sample carries some 150,000 clones, approximately 90% of them seen once, and the ten largest clones take approximately 9%. The chain couples TRBV30 to TRBJ2-2; a weak D match, TRBD2 (6 bases). The origin of this receptor is a woman aged 45-59 years with active or convalescent COVID-19. What was sequenced was peripheral blood. DNA of the CDR3: TGTGCCTGGAGCGGGGGGAACACCGGGGAGCTGTTTTTT. It is translated as CAWSGGNTGELFF.